This T cell receptor (beta chain) was sequenced during a study of cytomegalovirus exposure and HLA in healthy donors. Study overall: According to later analysis, the same platform produced the roughly 130 validation and about 630 first-cohort repertoires.

Separate from the approximately 700-subject first cohort was the approximately 110-subject validation cohort, to which the donors belonged. CDR3 length: 16 residues. Germline V gives CDR1 MDHEN, CDR2 SYDVKM. After removal of 5 bases from V and 6 bases from J, the junction contained 9 bases not matched to a gene. The study's findings and limits: A list of roughly 160 TCR beta chains associated with cytomegalovirus was given. In vitro experiments confirmed that a few CMV-associated chains were specific for CMV antigens.

This table comes from immunoSEQ multiplex PCR, and its TCRdb copy is limited to in-frame clones, with some not included. The table shows 150,000 to 200,000 clones, with around 90% occurring only once. A word on this clone: The antigen remains unidentified.

This chain joins TRBV28 and TRBJ1-4; 10 bases match TRBD1. The sequenced sample was PBMCs. This clonotype was obtained from a woman in her late teens or twenties in good health and CMV-seropositive. CDR3 region: CASSRALGTGDEKLFF. DNA of the CDR3: TGTGCCAGCAGTAGGGCCCTCGGGACAGGGGATGAAAAACTGTTTTTT.